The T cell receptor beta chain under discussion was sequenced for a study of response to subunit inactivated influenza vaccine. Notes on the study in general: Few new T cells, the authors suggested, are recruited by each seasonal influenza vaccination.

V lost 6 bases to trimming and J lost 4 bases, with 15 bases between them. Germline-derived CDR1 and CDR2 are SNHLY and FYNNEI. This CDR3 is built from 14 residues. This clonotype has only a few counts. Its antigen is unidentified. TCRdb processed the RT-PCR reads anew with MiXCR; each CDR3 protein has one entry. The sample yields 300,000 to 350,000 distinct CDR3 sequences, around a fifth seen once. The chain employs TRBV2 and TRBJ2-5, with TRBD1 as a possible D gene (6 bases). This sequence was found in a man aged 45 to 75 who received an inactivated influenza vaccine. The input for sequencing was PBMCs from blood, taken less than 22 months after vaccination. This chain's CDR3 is CASRVGQRRETQYF. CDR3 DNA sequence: TGTGCCAGCAGGGTTGGACAGCGTCGAGAGACCCAGTACTTC.